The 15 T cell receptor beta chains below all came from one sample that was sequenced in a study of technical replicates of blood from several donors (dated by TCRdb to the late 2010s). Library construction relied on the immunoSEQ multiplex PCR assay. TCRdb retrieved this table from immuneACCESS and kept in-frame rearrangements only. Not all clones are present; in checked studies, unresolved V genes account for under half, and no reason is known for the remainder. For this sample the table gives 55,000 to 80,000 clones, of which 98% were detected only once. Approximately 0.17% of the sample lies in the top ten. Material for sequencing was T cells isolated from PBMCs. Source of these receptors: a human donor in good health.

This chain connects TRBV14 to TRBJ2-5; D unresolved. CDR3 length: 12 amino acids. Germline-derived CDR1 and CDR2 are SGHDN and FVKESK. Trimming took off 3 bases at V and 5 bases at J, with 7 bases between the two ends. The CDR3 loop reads CASSQSSETQYF. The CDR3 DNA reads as TGTGCCAGCAGCCAGAGCTCGGAGACCCAGTACTTC.

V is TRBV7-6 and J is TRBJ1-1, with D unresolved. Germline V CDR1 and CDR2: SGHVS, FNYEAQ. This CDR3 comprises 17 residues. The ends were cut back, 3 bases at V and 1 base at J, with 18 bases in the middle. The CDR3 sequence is CASSLYLQSVPNTEAFF. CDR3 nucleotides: TGTGCCAGCAGCTTGTACTTGCAATCCGTTCCGAACACTGAAGCTTTCTTT.

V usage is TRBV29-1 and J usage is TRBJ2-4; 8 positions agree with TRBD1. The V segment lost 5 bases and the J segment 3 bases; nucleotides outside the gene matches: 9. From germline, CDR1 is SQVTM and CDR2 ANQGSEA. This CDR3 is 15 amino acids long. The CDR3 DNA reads TGCAGCGTTCAACAGACAGGGGTGTACAAAAACATTCAGTACTTC. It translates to CSVQQTGVYKNIQYF.

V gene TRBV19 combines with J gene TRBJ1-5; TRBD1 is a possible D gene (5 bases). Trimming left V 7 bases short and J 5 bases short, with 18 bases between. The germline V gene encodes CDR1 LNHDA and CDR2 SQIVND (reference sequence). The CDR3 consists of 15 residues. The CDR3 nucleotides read TGTGCCAGTAAAATTGGGTGGAGGGACGATCAGCCCCAGCATTTT. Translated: CASKIGWRDDQPQHF.

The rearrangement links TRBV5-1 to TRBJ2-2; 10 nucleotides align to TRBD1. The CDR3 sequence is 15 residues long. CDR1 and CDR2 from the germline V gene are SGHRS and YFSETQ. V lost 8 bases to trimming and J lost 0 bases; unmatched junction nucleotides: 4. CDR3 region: CASRQGASNTGELFF. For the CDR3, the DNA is TGCGCCAGTAGACAGGGGGCTTCGAACACCGGGGAGCTGTTTTTT.

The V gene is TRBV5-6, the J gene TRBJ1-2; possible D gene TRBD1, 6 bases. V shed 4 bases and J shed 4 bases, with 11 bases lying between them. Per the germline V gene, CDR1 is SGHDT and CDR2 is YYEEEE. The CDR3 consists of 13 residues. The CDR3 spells CASSETGPYGYTF. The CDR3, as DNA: TGTGCCAGCAGCGAAACAGGGCCCTATGGCTACACCTTC.

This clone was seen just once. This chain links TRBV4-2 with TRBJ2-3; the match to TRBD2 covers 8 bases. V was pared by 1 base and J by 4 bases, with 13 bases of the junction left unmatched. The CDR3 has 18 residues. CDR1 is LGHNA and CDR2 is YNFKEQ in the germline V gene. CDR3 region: CASSQARAFGGAADTQYF. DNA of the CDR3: TGTGCCAGCAGCCAAGCGCGGGCCTTCGGGGGGGCGGCAGATACGCAGTATTTT.

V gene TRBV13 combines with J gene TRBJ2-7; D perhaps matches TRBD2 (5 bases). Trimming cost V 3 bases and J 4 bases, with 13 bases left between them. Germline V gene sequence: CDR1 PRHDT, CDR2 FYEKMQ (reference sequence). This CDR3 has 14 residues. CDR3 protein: CASSLGRMGYEQYF. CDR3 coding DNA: TGTGCCAGCAGCTTGGGGAGAATGGGGTACGAGCAGTACTTC.

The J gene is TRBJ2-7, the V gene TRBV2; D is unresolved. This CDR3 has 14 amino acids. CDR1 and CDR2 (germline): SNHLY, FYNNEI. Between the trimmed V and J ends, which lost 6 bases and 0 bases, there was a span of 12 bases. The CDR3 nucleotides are TGTGCCAGCAGACCCAGGTCAAGCTCCTACGAGCAGTACTTC. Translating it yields CASRPRSSSYEQYF.

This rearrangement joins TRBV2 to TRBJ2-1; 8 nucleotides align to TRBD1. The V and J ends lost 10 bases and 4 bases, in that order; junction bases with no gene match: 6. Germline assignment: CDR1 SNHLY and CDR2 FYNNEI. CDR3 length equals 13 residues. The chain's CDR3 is CAILRDRYNEQFF. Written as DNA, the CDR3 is TGTGCCATCCTCCGGGACAGGTACAATGAGCAGTTCTTC. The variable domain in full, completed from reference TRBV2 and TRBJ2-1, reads EPEVTQTPSHQVTQMGQEVILRCVPISNHLYFYWYRQILGQKVEFLVSFYNNEISEKSEIFDDQFSVERPDGSNFTLKIRSTKLEDSAMYFCAILRDRYNEQFFGPGTRLTVL.

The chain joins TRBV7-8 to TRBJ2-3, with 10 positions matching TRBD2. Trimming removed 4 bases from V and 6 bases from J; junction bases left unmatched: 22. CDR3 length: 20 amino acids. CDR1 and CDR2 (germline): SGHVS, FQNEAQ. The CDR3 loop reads CASSSSLLAGNPLSTDTQYF. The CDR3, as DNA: TGTGCCAGCAGCTCGTCTCTACTAGCGGGGAACCCATTGTCTACTGATACGCAGTATTTT.

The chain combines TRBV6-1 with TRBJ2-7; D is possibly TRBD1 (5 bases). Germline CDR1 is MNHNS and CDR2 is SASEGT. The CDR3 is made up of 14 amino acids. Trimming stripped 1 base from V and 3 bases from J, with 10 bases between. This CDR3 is CASSEGSGIYEQYF. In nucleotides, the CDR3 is TGTGCCAGCAGTGAAGGGTCAGGGATCTACGAGCAGTACTTC.

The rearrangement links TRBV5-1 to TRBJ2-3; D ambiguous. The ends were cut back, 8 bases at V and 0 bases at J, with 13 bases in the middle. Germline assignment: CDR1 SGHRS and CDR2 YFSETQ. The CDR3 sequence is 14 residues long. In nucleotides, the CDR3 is TGCGCCAGTCAGAGCGCCCCAAGCACAGATACGCAGTATTTT. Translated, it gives CASQSAPSTDTQYF.

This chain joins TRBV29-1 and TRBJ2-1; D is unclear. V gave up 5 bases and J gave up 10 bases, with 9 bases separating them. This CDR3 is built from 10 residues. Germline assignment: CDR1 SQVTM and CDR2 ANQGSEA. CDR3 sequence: CSVRLQEQFF. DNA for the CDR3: TGCAGCGTTCGACTGCAAGAGCAGTTCTTC.

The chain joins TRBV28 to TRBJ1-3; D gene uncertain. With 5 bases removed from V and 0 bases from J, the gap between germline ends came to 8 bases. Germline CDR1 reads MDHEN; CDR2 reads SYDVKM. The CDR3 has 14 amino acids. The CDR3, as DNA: TGTGCCAGCAGTGCCAGTCACTCTGGAAACACCATATATTTT. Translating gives CASSASHSGNTIYF. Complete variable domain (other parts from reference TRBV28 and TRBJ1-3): DVKVTQSSRYLVKRTGEKVFLECVQDMDHENMFWYRQDPGLGLRLIYFSYDVKMKEKGDIPEGYSVSREKKERFSLILESASTNQTSMYLCASSASHSGNTIYFGEGSWLTVV.